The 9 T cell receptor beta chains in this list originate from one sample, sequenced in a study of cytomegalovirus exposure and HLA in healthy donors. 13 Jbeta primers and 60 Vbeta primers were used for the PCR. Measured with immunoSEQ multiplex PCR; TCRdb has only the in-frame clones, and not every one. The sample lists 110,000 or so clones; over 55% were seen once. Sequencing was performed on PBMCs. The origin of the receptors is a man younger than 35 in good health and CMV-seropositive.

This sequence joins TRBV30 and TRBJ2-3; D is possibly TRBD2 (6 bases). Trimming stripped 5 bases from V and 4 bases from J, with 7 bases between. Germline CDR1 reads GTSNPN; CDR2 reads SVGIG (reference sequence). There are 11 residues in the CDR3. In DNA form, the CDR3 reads TGTGCCTGGCGCGGGGCAGATACGCAGTATTTT. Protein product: CAWRGADTQYF.

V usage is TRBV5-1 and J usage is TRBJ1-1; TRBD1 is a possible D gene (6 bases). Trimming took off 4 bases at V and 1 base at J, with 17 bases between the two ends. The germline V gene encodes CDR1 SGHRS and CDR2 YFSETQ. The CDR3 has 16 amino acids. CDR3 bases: TGCGCCAGCAGCCGCCTACCACAGGGAGAGAACACTGAAGCTTTCTTT. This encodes CASSRLPQGENTEAFF.

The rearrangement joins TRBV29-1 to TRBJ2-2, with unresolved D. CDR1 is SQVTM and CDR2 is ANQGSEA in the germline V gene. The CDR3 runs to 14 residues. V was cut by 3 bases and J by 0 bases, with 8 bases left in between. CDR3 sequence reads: CSVEVSANTGELFF. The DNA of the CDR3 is TGCAGCGTTGAGGTCAGCGCGAACACCGGGGAGCTGTTTTTT.

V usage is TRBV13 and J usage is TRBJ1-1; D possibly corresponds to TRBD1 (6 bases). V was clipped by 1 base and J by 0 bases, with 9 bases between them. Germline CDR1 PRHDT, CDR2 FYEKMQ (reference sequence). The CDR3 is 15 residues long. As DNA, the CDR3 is TGTGCCAGCAGCTTAGTTCCAGGGGTGAACACTGAAGCTTTCTTT. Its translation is CASSLVPGVNTEAFF.

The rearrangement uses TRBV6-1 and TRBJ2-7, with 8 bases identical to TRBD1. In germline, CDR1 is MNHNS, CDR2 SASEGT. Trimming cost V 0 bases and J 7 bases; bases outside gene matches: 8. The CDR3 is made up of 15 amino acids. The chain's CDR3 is CASSEARQGAWEQYF. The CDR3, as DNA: TGTGCCAGCAGTGAAGCACGGCAGGGGGCGTGGGAGCAGTACTTC.

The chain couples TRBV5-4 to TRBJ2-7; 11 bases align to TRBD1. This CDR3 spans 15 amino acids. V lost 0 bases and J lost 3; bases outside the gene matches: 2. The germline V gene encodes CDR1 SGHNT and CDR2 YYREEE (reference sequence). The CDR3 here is CASSLEGQGGYEQYF. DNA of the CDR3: TGTGCCAGCAGCTTGGAGGGACAGGGGGGCTACGAGCAGTACTTC.

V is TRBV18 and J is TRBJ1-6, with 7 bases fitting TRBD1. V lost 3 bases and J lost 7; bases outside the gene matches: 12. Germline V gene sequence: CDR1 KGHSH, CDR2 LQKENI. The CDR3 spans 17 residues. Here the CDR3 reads CASSPNWDSWGNSPLHF. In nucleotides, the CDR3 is TGTGCCAGCTCACCCAATTGGGACAGCTGGGGAAATTCACCCCTCCACTTT.

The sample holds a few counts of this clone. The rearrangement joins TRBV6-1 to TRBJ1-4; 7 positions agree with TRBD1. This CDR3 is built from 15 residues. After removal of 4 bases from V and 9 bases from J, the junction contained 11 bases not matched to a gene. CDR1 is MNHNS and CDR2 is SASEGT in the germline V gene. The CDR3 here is CASSAPQGIYKKLFF. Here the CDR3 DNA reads TGTGCCAGCAGTGCACCACAGGGGATCTATAAAAAACTGTTTTTT.

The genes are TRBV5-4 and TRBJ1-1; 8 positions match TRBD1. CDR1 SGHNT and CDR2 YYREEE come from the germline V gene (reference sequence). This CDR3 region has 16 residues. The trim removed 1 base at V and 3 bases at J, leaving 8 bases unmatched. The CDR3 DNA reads TGTGCCAGCAGCTTGCGGCAGGGGGCGCCCCACACTGAAGCTTTCTTT. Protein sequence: CASSLRQGAPHTEAFF.